This T cell receptor (beta chain) appears in the sequencing data of a study of cytomegalovirus exposure and HLA in healthy donors. The ends were cut back, 8 bases at V and 4 bases at J, with 11 bases in the middle. The CDR3 consists of 12 residues. Germline lookup yields CDR1 SNHLY and CDR2 FYNNEI. Libraries were prepared by immunoSEQ multiplex PCR; TCRdb keeps only in-frame clonotypes and omits some of them. The repertoire holds 90,000 to 130,000 clones, with roughly 90% as singletons. This chain uses TRBV2 with TRBJ1-1, with a weak D call TRBD1 (6 bases). This receptor was taken from a woman in her 30s in good health and CMV-seropositive. Material: PBMCs. CDR3 nucleotide sequence: TGTGCCAGCGGTTACAGGGTCACTGAAGCTTTCTTT. It yields the protein CASGYRVTEAFF.